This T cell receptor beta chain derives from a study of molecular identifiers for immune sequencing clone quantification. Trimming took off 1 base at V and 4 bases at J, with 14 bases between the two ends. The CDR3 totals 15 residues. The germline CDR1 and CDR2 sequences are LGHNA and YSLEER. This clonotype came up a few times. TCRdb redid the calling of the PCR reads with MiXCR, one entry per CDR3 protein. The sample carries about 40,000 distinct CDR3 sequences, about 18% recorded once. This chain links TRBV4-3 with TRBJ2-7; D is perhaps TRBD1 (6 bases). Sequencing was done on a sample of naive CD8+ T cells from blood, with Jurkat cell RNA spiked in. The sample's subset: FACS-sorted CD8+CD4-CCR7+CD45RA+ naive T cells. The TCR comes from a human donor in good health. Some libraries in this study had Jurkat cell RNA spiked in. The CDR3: CASSQAQGLRYEQYF. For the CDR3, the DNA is TGCGCCAGCAGCCAAGCACAGGGTCTAAGGTACGAGCAGTACTTC.